The 12 T cell receptor delta chains listed next were all sequenced from one sample in a study of gamma-delta T cells after stem cell transplantation. TCRdb re-called the RT-PCR reads with CATT. The sample contains 15,000 to 19,000 delta-chain clones, approximately 8.5% of which appear only once. Sequencing input: gamma-delta T cells. The receptors were gathered from a human donor. It is not recorded whose cells these are; they may come from a transplant donor.

Only a few counts were recorded for this clone. This likely stems from a read error, as it lies one base from a far larger clone. This sample includes further DNA sequences coding for the same CDR3. This chain connects TRDV2 to TRDJ1; 7 bases align to TRDD3. J gave up 0 bases and V 1 base, and 19 bases lay outside the gene matches. This CDR3 spans 20 amino acids. Germline V CDR1 and CDR2: GEAIGNYY, EKD. The CDR3 loop is CACDTLPSRAGGSYTDKLIF. The CDR3 DNA reads as TGTGCCTGTGACACTCTCCCTTCTAGGGCTGGGGGCTCGTACACCGATAAACTCATCTTT.

This clone appeared a few times. TCRdb's protein, taken from a much larger clone, differs from this DNA's translation at residue 3, likely owing to a read error; the protein displayed comes from the DNA. This chain connects TRDV2 to TRDJ1, with a tentative D call TRDD3 (6 bases). The CDR3 is made up of 15 amino acids. Germline lookup yields CDR1 GEAIGNYY and CDR2 EKD. CDR3 in DNA: TGTGCCTATGACATAGTCCGGGGGACACCCGATAAACTCATCTTT. Amino acid sequence: CAYDIVRGTPDKLIF.

With regard to this clone: This likely stems from a read error, as it lies one base from a far larger clone. Other nucleotide sequences from this sample produce the same CDR3. This rearrangement joins TRDV2 to TRDJ1; 12 bases line up with TRDD3. Germline CDR1 reads GEAIGNYY; CDR2 reads EKD. The J segment lost 2 bases and the V segment lost 1 base, leaving 13 bases of the junction unmatched. The CDR3 is 19 residues long. The CDR3 loop reads CACDTVNLGDTLRTDKLIF. The CDR3 nucleotides read TGTGCCTGTGACACTGTCAATCTGGGGGATACGCTGCGAACCGATAAACTCATCTTT.

This clone has at least ten counts. CDR3: CACDTVESHLLTGGLTDKLIF. The CDR3 DNA follows: TGTGCCTGTGACACCGTTGAGTCCCACCTGCTTACTGGTGGACTCACCGATAAACTCATCTTT. The chain has TRDV2 and TRDJ1; tentative D call: TRDD3 (5 bases). This CDR3 comprises 21 residues. V dropped 0 bases and J dropped 1 base, with 29 bases sitting between them. CDR1 and CDR2 from the germline V gene are GEAIGNYY and EKD.

A few counts support this clone. This likely reflects a read error, since a far larger clone is one base away. The same CDR3 arises from other DNA sequences in this sample as well. The rearrangement links TRDV1 to TRDJ1; 7 bases line up with TRDD3. Germline CDR1 TSWWSYY, CDR2 QGS. Losses at the gene ends were 0 bases for V and 4 bases for J; bases not matched to a gene: 20. The CDR3 has 20 amino acids. In DNA, the CDR3 is TGTGCTCTTGGGGAACTGAGAAGCCTACTGGGATACCAACTCCTCGATAAACTCATCTTT. Translated, it gives CALGELRSLLGYQLLDKLIF.

As for this clone: The translation of this DNA and the TCRdb protein of a much larger clone differ at residue 6, probably owing to a read error; the protein shown here is translated from the DNA. The chain recombines TRDV2 with TRDJ3; TRDD3 aligns across 8 bases. V lost 3 bases to trimming and J lost 0 bases; unmatched junction nucleotides: 12. The CDR3 runs 20 residues. The germline V gene encodes CDR1 GEAIGNYY and CDR2 EKD. The CDR3 coding sequence is TGTGCCTGTGACTGGACGGTGGGGGATTCAAGCTCCTGGGACACCCGACAGATGTTTTTC. Residues: CACDWTVGDSSSWDTRQMFF.

There are many counts of this clone. A read error may account for a junction end that differs from germline. Other DNA variants within this sample encode the same CDR3. J is TRDJ1 and V is TRDV1; 8 bases are a match to TRDD3. Germline lookup yields CDR1 TSWWSYY and CDR2 QGS. CDR3 size: 21 residues. CDR3 DNA: TGTGCTCTTGGGGAACTATTTCCGCCATACATCCCTTATAACTGGGGGGATAGACTCATCTTT. Translating it yields CALGELFPPYIPYNWGDRLIF.

On this clone itself: TCRdb records a much larger clone's protein for this DNA, with a difference at residue 6 that likely arises from a read error; the protein given is the translation of the DNA. V usage is TRDV2 and J usage is TRDJ1; TRDD3 matches 10 bases. The V and J ends lost 4 bases and 2 bases, in that order; junction bases with no gene match: 9. This CDR3 contains 16 residues. The germline gives CDR1 GEAIGNYY, CDR2 EKD. The CDR3 reads CACDPGLGDRTDKLIF. In DNA, the CDR3 is TGTGCCTGTGATCCCGGACTGGGGGATCGGACCGATAAACTCATCTTT.

This clone was observed many times. The translation of this DNA and the TCRdb protein of a much larger clone differ at residue 8, probably owing to a read error; the protein shown here is translated from the DNA. V and J are TRDV2 and TRDJ1, with 7 bases that match TRDD3. The CDR3 totals 17 residues. V lost 3 bases and J lost 1; bases outside the gene matches: 13. Germline values: CDR1 GEAIGNYY, CDR2 EKD. CDR3 in amino acids: CACDSLRVDTVTDKLIF. The CDR3 bases are TGTGCCTGTGACTCTCTCAGGGTGGATACGGTCACCGATAAACTCATCTTT.

This clone was detected only a few times. TCRdb attributes to this sequence the protein of a much larger clone, which differs from the DNA translation at residue 14; a read error is likely, and the protein displayed is translated from the DNA. V is TRDV2 and J is TRDJ1; the match to TRDD3 covers 11 bases. Germline values: CDR1 GEAIGNYY, CDR2 EKD. The CDR3 contains 15 residues. CDR3 nucleotides: TGTGCCTGTGACAATCTGGGGGATACTGGCGATAAACTCACCTTT. Translation: CACDNLGDTGDKLTF.

This clone was seen only a few times. The amino acid sequence in TCRdb belongs to a much larger clone and departs from this DNA's translation at residue 18, likely a sequencing read error; the sequence shown is translated from the DNA. As DNA, the CDR3 is TGTGCCTGTGATCGGGTACTGGGGGTTAGGAGCTCCTGGGACACCCGACAGACGTTTTTC. It encodes CACDRVLGVRSSWDTRQTFF. The V gene is TRDV2, the J gene TRDJ3, with 8 bases lining up with TRDD3. The germline CDR1 and CDR2 sequences are GEAIGNYY and EKD. The CDR3 spans 20 residues.

The rearrangement links TRDV3 to TRDJ1; tentative D call: TRDD3 (6 bases). The CDR3 loop spans 19 amino acids. CDR1 and CDR2 (germline): TVYSNPD, GDNSRS (reference sequence). V lost 0 bases and J lost 0, with 26 bases in between. CDR3: CAFSPCTTGIEEYTDKLIF. CDR3 bases: TGTGCCTTTAGTCCATGTACTACCGGGATAGAAGAGTACACCGATAAACTCATCTTT.